Sequencing of this T cell receptor (beta chain) was carried out in a study of blood T cells in healthy people across ages. Alongside a J-beta primer mix, a sample-barcoded 5' primer served in a second PCR lasting roughly 7 to 11 cycles. TCRdb fed the 5' RACE reads into MiXCR, producing one record per CDR3 protein. This sample has fewer than 2 million distinct CDR3 sequences; more than 35% occur once, and the top ten carry roughly 23%. The clonotype was recovered from a human donor in good health. Sequences were obtained from blood.

The CDR3 DNA sequence: TGTGCCAGCAGCTCCCCGGACAGGGTGTTATACAATGAGCAGTTCTTC. Protein sequence: CASSSPDRVLYNEQFF. This chain uses TRBV7-2 with TRBJ2-1; 8 bases agree with TRBD1. The V and J ends lost 4 bases and 4 bases, in that order; junction bases with no gene match: 9. Germline CDR1 and CDR2: SGHTA and FQGNSA. This CDR3 comprises 16 residues.